The rows below give T cell receptor beta chains drawn from one sample of a study of blood T cells in healthy people across ages. In TCRdb, the 5' RACE reads were re-called with MiXCR into one record per CDR3 protein. The table lists around 1,100,000 distinct CDR3 sequences, more than 30% of them singletons. Sequenced sample: blood. These receptors all stem from a man aged 18 to 30 in good health. CDR3s include the opening cysteine and the closing phenylalanine or tryptophan. Each record gives: D gene, V gene, J gene, clone size, CDR3 DNA, CDR3 protein. D genes are given only for firm matches. Part of the rows lack a size; the others show once, few, many or a class for expanded clones.

D gene: TRBD1
V gene: TRBV27
J gene: TRBJ1-5
clone size: few
CDR3 DNA: TGTGCCAGCTCCAGGGAGGGACAGATGAATCAGCCCCAGCATTTT
CDR3 protein: CASSREGQMNQPQHF

D gene: NA
V gene: TRBV6-2/TRBV6-3
J gene: TRBJ2-1
clone size: NA
CDR3 DNA: TGTGCCAGCACCTCGGACGGGTACAATGAGCAGTTCTTC
CDR3 protein: CASTSDGYNEQFF

D gene: NA
V gene: TRBV5-1
J gene: TRBJ2-1
clone size: NA
CDR3 DNA: TGCGCCAGCAGCAAAGGGGCACAGGGATCGTTCAATGAGCAGTTCTTC
CDR3 protein: CASSKGAQGSFNEQFF

D gene: TRBD1
V gene: TRBV19
J gene: TRBJ1-2
clone size: NA
CDR3 DNA: TGTGCCACCCGGGACAGGGGGTACTATGGCTACACCTTC
CDR3 protein: CATRDRGYYGYTF

D gene: NA
V gene: TRBV29-1
J gene: TRBJ1-5
clone size: many
CDR3 DNA: TGCAGCGTTGAAGTTGGTCAGGGGCCCCAGCATTTT
CDR3 protein: CSVEVGQGPQHF

D gene: NA
V gene: TRBV20-1
J gene: TRBJ2-1
clone size: NA
CDR3 DNA: TGCAGTGCTACCCGGACAGCCAATGAGCAGTTCTTC
CDR3 protein: CSATRTANEQFF

D gene: NA
V gene: TRBV12-3/TRBV12-4
J gene: TRBJ1-2
clone size: few
CDR3 DNA: TGTGCCAGCAGTCTCCGCCCCGGAGTTAACTATGGCTACACCTTC
CDR3 protein: CASSLRPGVNYGYTF

D gene: NA
V gene: TRBV4-2
J gene: TRBJ2-1
clone size: NA
CDR3 DNA: TGTGCCAGCAGCCAAGTTTTTGCCAGCTCCTACAATGAGCAGTTCTTC
CDR3 protein: CASSQVFASSYNEQFF

D gene: TRBD2
V gene: TRBV25-1
J gene: TRBJ2-5
clone size: few
CDR3 DNA: TGTGCCAGCAGAGGACTAGCGGGGGTCCAAGAGACCCAGTACTTC
CDR3 protein: CASRGLAGVQETQYF

D gene: TRBD1
V gene: TRBV20-1
J gene: TRBJ1-6
clone size: NA
CDR3 DNA: TGCAGTGCTAAGAGGGGGACAGATAATTCACCCCTCCACTTT
CDR3 protein: CSAKRGTDNSPLHF

D gene: TRBD1
V gene: TRBV5-4
J gene: TRBJ1-1
clone size: few
CDR3 DNA: TGTGCCAGCAGCTTGACACAGGGGAGAGGTAGTACTGAAGCTTTCTTT
CDR3 protein: CASSLTQGRGSTEAFF

D gene: NA
V gene: TRBV10-3
J gene: TRBJ1-5
clone size: NA
CDR3 DNA: TGTGCCATCAGTGCAGGAAATCAGCCCCAGCATTTT
CDR3 protein: CAISAGNQPQHF

D gene: TRBD1
V gene: TRBV6-5
J gene: TRBJ1-1
clone size: NA
CDR3 DNA: TGTGCCAGCAGGGGACAGGGTCCATGGGGGGCTTTCTTT
CDR3 protein: CASRGQGPWGAFF

D gene: TRBD2
V gene: TRBV20-1
J gene: TRBJ2-3
clone size: few
CDR3 DNA: TGCAGTGCCCCACTAGCGGGGGGGTCAGATACGCAGTATTTT
CDR3 protein: CSAPLAGGSDTQYF

D gene: TRBD1
V gene: TRBV5-1
J gene: TRBJ2-3
clone size: few
CDR3 DNA: TGCGCCAGCAGCGTCACGGGACAGGGGCGTTCCAGCAACACAGATACGCAGTATTTT
CDR3 protein: CASSVTGQGRSSNTDTQYF

D gene: TRBD1
V gene: TRBV12-3/TRBV12-4
J gene: TRBJ1-2
clone size: NA
CDR3 DNA: TGTGCCAGCAGTTTGGCTCCGCACAGGGGGTATGGCTACATCTTC
CDR3 protein: CASSLAPHRGYGYIF

D gene: TRBD1
V gene: TRBV3-1
J gene: TRBJ1-6
clone size: NA
CDR3 DNA: TGTGCCAGCAGCGGACAGGCCGATTTCTACTATAATTCACCCCTCCACTTT
CDR3 protein: CASSGQADFYYNSPLHF

D gene: NA
V gene: TRBV2
J gene: TRBJ1-4
clone size: NA
CDR3 DNA: TGTGCCAGCAGTGCACTACAGGGAACTAATGAAAAACTGTTTTTT
CDR3 protein: CASSALQGTNEKLFF

D gene: TRBD1
V gene: TRBV20-1
J gene: TRBJ1-2
clone size: few
CDR3 DNA: TGCAGTGCTAGGTCGGGACAGAACTATGGCTACACCTTC
CDR3 protein: CSARSGQNYGYTF

D gene: NA
V gene: TRBV12-3/TRBV12-4
J gene: TRBJ2-3
clone size: NA
CDR3 DNA: TGTGCCAGCAGCCCGGGACTCGCGGTTGGCACAGATACGCAGTATTTT
CDR3 protein: CASSPGLAVGTDTQYF

D gene: TRBD1
V gene: TRBV10-3
J gene: TRBJ2-7
clone size: few
CDR3 DNA: TGTGCCATCAGTGAAGACAGGGGCGAGCAGTACTTC
CDR3 protein: CAISEDRGEQYF

D gene: NA
V gene: TRBV9
J gene: TRBJ1-1
clone size: NA
CDR3 DNA: TGTGCCAGCAGCGTAGTCTGGGGGGACACTGAAGCTTTCTTT
CDR3 protein: CASSVVWGDTEAFF

D gene: TRBD2
V gene: TRBV7-2
J gene: TRBJ2-3
clone size: few
CDR3 DNA: TGTGCCAGCAGCTTACCTAGCGGGGGGGAAATTTCTAGCACAGATACGCAGTATTTT
CDR3 protein: CASSLPSGGEISSTDTQYF

D gene: NA
V gene: TRBV20-1
J gene: TRBJ1-5
clone size: NA
CDR3 DNA: TGCAGTGCTAGTGGGACTAGCGGTCAGCCCCAGCATTTT
CDR3 protein: CSASGTSGQPQHF

D gene: NA
V gene: TRBV28
J gene: TRBJ1-6
clone size: NA
CDR3 DNA: TGTGCCAGCAGTTTAGATGGGGGGCGATGGTTTGGATCACCCCTCCACTTT
CDR3 protein: CASSLDGGRWFGSPLHF

D gene: TRBD2
V gene: TRBV11-3
J gene: TRBJ2-1
clone size: few
CDR3 DNA: TGTGCCAGCAGCTTAGGACGTCTAGCGGGGGGCAGCTCCTACAATGAGCAGTTCTTC
CDR3 protein: CASSLGRLAGGSSYNEQFF

D gene: TRBD1
V gene: TRBV12-3/TRBV12-4
J gene: TRBJ2-1
clone size: NA
CDR3 DNA: TGTGCCAGCAGAAATGACAGGGGGCCTTCCTACAATGAGCAGTTCTTC
CDR3 protein: CASRNDRGPSYNEQFF

D gene: NA
V gene: TRBV4-2
J gene: TRBJ1-2
clone size: many
CDR3 DNA: TGTGCCAGCAGCCAAGAAATCCGGGGGAACTATGGCTACACCTTC
CDR3 protein: CASSQEIRGNYGYTF

D gene: NA
V gene: TRBV27
J gene: TRBJ1-1
clone size: few
CDR3 DNA: TGTGCCAGCAGTTTATATCCGGGGTTGAACACTGAAGCTTTCTTT
CDR3 protein: CASSLYPGLNTEAFF

D gene: NA
V gene: TRBV20-1
J gene: TRBJ2-3
clone size: NA
CDR3 DNA: TGCAGTGCTAGAGATCTGGAGCGGATAGCTAGCACAGATACGCAGTATTTT
CDR3 protein: CSARDLERIASTDTQYF

D gene: NA
V gene: TRBV6-2/TRBV6-3
J gene: TRBJ1-1
clone size: NA
CDR3 DNA: TGTGCCAGTACCAGGGGAAGGACTGAAGCTTTCTTT
CDR3 protein: CASTRGRTEAFF

D gene: NA
V gene: TRBV12-3/TRBV12-4
J gene: TRBJ1-4
clone size: NA
CDR3 DNA: TGTGCCAGCAGTTTAGGAGGTTATGATGAAAAACTGTTTTTT
CDR3 protein: CASSLGGYDEKLFF

D gene: NA
V gene: TRBV6-6
J gene: TRBJ1-2
clone size: NA
CDR3 DNA: TGTGCCAGCAGTACCCTCGGGAGAGCTAACTATGGCTACACCTTC
CDR3 protein: CASSTLGRANYGYTF

D gene: NA
V gene: TRBV20-1
J gene: TRBJ2-5
clone size: NA
CDR3 DNA: TGCAGTGCTAGAGCACCCCGGATGGAGACCCAGTACTTC
CDR3 protein: CSARAPRMETQYF

D gene: NA
V gene: TRBV6-5
J gene: TRBJ2-1
clone size: NA
CDR3 DNA: TGTGCCAGCAGTTTGACTACTTCCTACAATGAGCAGTTCTTC
CDR3 protein: CASSLTTSYNEQFF

D gene: NA
V gene: TRBV7-9
J gene: TRBJ2-2
clone size: NA
CDR3 DNA: TGTGCCAGCAGCTCGAACGACCCGAACACCGGGGAGCTGTTTTTT
CDR3 protein: CASSSNDPNTGELFF

D gene: NA
V gene: TRBV19
J gene: TRBJ1-4
clone size: NA
CDR3 DNA: TGTGCCAGTAGTATAACGGCGGGCAGGGCAACTAATGAAAAACTGTTTTTT
CDR3 protein: CASSITAGRATNEKLFF

D gene: NA
V gene: TRBV20-1
J gene: TRBJ2-7
clone size: NA
CDR3 DNA: TGCAGTGCTAGAGCTTCGGACAGATCCTACAATGAGCAGTACTTC
CDR3 protein: CSARASDRSYNEQYF

D gene: TRBD2
V gene: TRBV25-1
J gene: TRBJ2-1
clone size: NA
CDR3 DNA: TGTGCCAGCGGTCCAGCGGGAGAGTACAATGAGCAGTTCTTC
CDR3 protein: CASGPAGEYNEQFF

D gene: NA
V gene: TRBV7-2
J gene: TRBJ1-3
clone size: once
CDR3 DNA: TGTGCCAGCAGCTTAGGTGGGGCGAACACCATATATTTT
CDR3 protein: CASSLGGANTIYF

D gene: NA
V gene: TRBV28
J gene: TRBJ1-2
clone size: few
CDR3 DNA: TGTGCCAGCAGTCGCCCAGTGGGGCTCTATGGCTACACCTTC
CDR3 protein: CASSRPVGLYGYTF

D gene: NA
V gene: TRBV20-1
J gene: TRBJ1-5
clone size: once
CDR3 DNA: TGCAGTGCTAGAGATCGGGTTGGTCAGCCCCAGAATTTT
CDR3 protein: CSARDRVGQPQNF

D gene: NA
V gene: TRBV7-2
J gene: TRBJ2-3
clone size: NA
CDR3 DNA: TGTGCCAGCAGCTTAGGCGGCCCCGGAACTAGCACAGATACGCAGTATTTT
CDR3 protein: CASSLGGPGTSTDTQYF

D gene: NA
V gene: TRBV5-1
J gene: TRBJ1-6
clone size: NA
CDR3 DNA: TGCGCCAGCAGCGACCTGGGGCACTCACCCCTCCACTTT
CDR3 protein: CASSDLGHSPLHF

D gene: TRBD2
V gene: TRBV4-1
J gene: TRBJ2-3
clone size: few
CDR3 DNA: TGCGCCAGCAGCCAAGGGGCTAGCGGGGGGGCCCTTCGTACAGATACGCAGTATTTT
CDR3 protein: CASSQGASGGALRTDTQYF

D gene: NA
V gene: TRBV5-1
J gene: TRBJ1-1
clone size: few
CDR3 DNA: TGCGCCAGCAGCTTGGACAGGGACGAGACTGAAGCTTTCTTT
CDR3 protein: CASSLDRDETEAFF

D gene: NA
V gene: TRBV11-2
J gene: TRBJ2-4
clone size: few
CDR3 DNA: TGTGCCAGCAGCTTAGGTGGGGGTCGCATTCAGTACTTC
CDR3 protein: CASSLGGGRIQYF

D gene: TRBD1
V gene: TRBV12-5
J gene: TRBJ1-1
clone size: NA
CDR3 DNA: TGTGCTAGTGGTTCGTCCGGGACAGGGAAGGCTAACACTGAAGCTTTCTTT
CDR3 protein: CASGSSGTGKANTEAFF

D gene: NA
V gene: TRBV6-2/TRBV6-3
J gene: TRBJ1-5
clone size: NA
CDR3 DNA: TGTGCCAGCAGTTACTCGGGTATTAGCAATCAGCCCCAGCATTTT
CDR3 protein: CASSYSGISNQPQHF

D gene: NA
V gene: TRBV27
J gene: TRBJ1-1
clone size: few
CDR3 DNA: TGTGCCAGCAGTGCCGACCAGATCCTCGCTGAAGCTTTCTTT
CDR3 protein: CASSADQILAEAFF